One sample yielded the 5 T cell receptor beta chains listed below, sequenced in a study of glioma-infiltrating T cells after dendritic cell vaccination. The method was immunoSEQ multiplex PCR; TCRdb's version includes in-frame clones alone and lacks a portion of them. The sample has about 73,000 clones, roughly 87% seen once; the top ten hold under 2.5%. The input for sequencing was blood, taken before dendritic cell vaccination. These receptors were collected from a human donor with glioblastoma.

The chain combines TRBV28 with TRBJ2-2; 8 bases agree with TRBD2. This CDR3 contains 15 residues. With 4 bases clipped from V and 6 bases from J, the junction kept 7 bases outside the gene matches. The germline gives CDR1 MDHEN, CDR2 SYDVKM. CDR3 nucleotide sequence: TGTGCCAGCAGTTCAAGCGGGAGTGGTGCCGGGGAGCTGTTTTTT. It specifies CASSSSGSGAGELFF. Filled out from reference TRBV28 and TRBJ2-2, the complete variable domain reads DVKVTQSSRYLVKRTGEKVFLECVQDMDHENMFWYRQDPGLGLRLIYFSYDVKMKEKGDIPEGYSVSREKKERFSLILESASTNQTSMYLCASSSSGSGAGELFFGEGSRLTVL.

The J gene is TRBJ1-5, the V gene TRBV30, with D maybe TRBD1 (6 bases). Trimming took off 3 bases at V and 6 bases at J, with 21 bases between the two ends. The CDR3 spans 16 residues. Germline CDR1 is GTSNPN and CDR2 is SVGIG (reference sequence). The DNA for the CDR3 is TGTGCCTGGAGCCCACCGGGAGGGGGGGAAAGTCAGCCCCAGCATTTT. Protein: CAWSPPGGGESQPQHF. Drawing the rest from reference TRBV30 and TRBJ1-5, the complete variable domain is SQTIHQWPATLVQPVGSPLSLECTVEGTSNPNLYWYRQAAGRGLQLLFYSVGIGQISSEVPQNLSASRPQDRQFILSSKKLLLSDSGFYLCAWSPPGGGESQPQHFGDGTRLSIL.

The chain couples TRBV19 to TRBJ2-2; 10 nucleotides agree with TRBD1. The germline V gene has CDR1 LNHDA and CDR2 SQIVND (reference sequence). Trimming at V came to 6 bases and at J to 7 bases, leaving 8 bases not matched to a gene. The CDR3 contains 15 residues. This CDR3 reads CASSGDRGLGGELFF. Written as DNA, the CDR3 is TGTGCCAGTAGCGGCGACAGGGGGCTTGGCGGGGAGCTGTTTTTT.

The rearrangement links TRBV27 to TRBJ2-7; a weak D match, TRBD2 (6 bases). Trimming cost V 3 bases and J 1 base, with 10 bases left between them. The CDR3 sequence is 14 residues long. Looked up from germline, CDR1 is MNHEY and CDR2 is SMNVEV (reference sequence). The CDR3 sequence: CASSFYRGSYEQYF. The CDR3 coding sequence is TGTGCCAGCAGTTTTTACCGGGGGTCCTACGAGCAGTACTTC.

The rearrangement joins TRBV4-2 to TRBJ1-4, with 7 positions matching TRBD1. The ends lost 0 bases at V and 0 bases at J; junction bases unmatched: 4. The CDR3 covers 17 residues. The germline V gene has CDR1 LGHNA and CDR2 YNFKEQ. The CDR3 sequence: CASSQDGDSATNEKLFF. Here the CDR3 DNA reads TGTGCCAGCAGCCAAGATGGGGACAGTGCAACTAATGAAAAACTGTTTTTT.